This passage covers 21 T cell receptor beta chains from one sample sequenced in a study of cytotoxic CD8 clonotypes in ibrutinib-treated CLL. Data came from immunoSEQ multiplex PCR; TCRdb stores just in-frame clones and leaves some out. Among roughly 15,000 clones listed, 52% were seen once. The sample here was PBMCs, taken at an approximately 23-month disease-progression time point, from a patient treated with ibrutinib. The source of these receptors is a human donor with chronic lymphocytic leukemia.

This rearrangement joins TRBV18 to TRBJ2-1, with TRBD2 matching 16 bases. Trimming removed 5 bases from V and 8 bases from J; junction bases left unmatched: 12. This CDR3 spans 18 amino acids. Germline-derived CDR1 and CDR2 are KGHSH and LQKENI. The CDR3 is CASSAEGLAGGPRDEQFF. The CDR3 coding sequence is TGTGCCAGCTCAGCCGAGGGACTAGCGGGGGGGCCGAGAGATGAGCAGTTCTTC.

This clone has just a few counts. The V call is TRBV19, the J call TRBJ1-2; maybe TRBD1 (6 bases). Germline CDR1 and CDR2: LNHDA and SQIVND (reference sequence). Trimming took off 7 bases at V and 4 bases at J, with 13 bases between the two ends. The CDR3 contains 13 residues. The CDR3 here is CASTLGRGYGYTF. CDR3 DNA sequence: TGTGCCAGTACCCTCGGCAGGGGCTATGGCTACACCTTC.

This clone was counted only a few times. The CDR3: CAAAPGQLPNYGYTF. The CDR3 region has the DNA TGTGCCGCGGCCCCGGGACAGTTACCTAACTATGGCTACACCTTC. The chain carries TRBV27 and TRBJ1-2; 7 bases line up with TRBD1. Germline values: CDR1 MNHEY, CDR2 SMNVEV (reference sequence). Unmatched junction bases numbered 12, after V lost 11 bases and J lost 0 bases. This CDR3 comprises 15 residues.

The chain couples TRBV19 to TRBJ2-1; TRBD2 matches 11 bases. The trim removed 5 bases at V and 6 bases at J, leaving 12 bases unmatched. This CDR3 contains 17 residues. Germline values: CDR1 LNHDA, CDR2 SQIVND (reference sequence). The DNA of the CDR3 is TGTGCCAGTAGTGCCACACATAGCGGGGGGGTTATCAATGAGCAGTTCTTC. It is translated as CASSATHSGGVINEQFF.

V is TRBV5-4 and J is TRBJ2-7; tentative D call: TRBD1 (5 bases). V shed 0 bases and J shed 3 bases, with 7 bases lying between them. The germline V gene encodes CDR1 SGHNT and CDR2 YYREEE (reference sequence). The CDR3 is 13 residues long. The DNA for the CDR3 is TGTGCCAGCAGCTTGGCCACAGGCTACGAGCAGTACTTC. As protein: CASSLATGYEQYF. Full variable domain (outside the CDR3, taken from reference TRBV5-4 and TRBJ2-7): ETGVTQSPTHLIKTRGQQVTLRCSSQSGHNTVSWYQQALGQGPQFIFQYYREEENGRGNFPPRFSGLQFPNYSSELNVNALELDDSALYLCASSLATGYEQYFGPGTRLTVT.

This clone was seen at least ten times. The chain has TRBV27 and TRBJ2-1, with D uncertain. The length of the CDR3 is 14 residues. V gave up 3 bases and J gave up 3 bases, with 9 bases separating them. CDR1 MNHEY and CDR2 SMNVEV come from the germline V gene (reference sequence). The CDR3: CASSLSPDYNEQFF. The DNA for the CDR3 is TGTGCCAGCAGTTTGTCCCCAGACTACAATGAGCAGTTCTTC.

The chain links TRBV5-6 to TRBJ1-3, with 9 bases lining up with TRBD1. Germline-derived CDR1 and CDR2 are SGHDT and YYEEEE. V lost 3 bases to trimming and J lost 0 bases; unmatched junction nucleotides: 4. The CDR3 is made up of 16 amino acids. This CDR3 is CASSWGQGHSGNTIYF. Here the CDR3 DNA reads TGTGCCAGCAGCTGGGGACAGGGACACTCTGGAAACACCATATATTTT.

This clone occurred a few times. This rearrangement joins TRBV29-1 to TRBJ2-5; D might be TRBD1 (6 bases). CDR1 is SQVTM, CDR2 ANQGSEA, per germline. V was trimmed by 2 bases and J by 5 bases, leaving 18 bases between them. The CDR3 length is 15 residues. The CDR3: CSVEKSGQPRETQYF. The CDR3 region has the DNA TGCAGCGTTGAAAAGTCAGGACAGCCCCGGGAGACCCAGTACTTC.

The CDR3 DNA follows: TGCGCCAGCACCGACGTAACTGGAAACACCATATATTTT. It codes for CASTDVTGNTIYF. This rearrangement joins TRBV5-1 to TRBJ1-3; D gene uncertain. Trimming took off 6 bases at V and 2 bases at J, with 9 bases between the two ends. From germline, CDR1 is SGHRS and CDR2 YFSETQ. The CDR3 spans 13 residues.

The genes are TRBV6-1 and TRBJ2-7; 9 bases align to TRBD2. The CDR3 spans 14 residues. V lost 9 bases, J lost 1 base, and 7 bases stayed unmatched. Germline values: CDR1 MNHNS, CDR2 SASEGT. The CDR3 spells CASAGTSPSYEQYF. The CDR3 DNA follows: TGTGCCAGTGCCGGGACTAGCCCGTCCTACGAGCAGTACTTC.

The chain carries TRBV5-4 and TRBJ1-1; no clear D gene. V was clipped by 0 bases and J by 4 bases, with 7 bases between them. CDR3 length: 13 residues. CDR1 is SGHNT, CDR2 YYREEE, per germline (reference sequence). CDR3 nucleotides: TGTGCCAGCAGCTTGGGTCTGGGCACTGAAGCTTTCTTT. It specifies CASSLGLGTEAFF.

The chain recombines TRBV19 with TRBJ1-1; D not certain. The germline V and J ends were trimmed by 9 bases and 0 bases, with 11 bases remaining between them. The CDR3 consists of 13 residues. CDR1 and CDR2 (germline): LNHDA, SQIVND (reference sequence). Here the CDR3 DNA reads TGTGCCAGCTCTTCGTGGCTGAACACTGAAGCTTTCTTT. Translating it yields CASSSWLNTEAFF.

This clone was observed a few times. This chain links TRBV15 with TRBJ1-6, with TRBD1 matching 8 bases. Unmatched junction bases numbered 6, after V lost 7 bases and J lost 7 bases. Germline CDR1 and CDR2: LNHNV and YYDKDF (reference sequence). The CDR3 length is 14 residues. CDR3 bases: TGTGCCACCACCTGGGACAGGACCAATTCACCCCTCCACTTT. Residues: CATTWDRTNSPLHF.

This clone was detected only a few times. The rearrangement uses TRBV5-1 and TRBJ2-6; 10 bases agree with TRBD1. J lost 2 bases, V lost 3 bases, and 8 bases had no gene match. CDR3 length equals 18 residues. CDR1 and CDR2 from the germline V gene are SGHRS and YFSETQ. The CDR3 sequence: CASSYRGTGAAGANVLTF. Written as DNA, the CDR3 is TGCGCCAGCAGCTACAGAGGGACAGGGGCTGCTGGGGCCAACGTCCTGACTTTC.

The CDR3 loop reads CATSRDWSSYPTNYGYTF. In nucleotides, the CDR3 is TGTGCCACCAGCAGAGATTGGAGTTCGTATCCCACTAACTATGGCTACACCTTC. The rearrangement joins TRBV15 to TRBJ1-2, with no clear D. This CDR3 contains 18 residues. Germline CDR1 and CDR2: LNHNV and YYDKDF (reference sequence). Trimming removed 0 bases from V and 0 bases from J, with 17 bases in between.

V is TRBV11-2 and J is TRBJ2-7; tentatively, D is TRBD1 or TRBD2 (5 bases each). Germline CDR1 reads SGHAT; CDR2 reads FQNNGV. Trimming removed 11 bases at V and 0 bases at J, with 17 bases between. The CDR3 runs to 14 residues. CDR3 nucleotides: TGTGCCGGAAAAAGGGACGGAAGCTCCTACGAGCAGTACTTC. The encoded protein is CAGKRDGSSYEQYF.

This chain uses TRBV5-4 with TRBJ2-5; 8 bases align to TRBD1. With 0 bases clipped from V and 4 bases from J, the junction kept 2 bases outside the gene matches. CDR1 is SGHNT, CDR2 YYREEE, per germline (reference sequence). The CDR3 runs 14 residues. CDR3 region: CASSLATGGETQYF. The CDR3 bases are TGTGCCAGCAGCTTGGCCACAGGGGGAGAGACCCAGTACTTC.

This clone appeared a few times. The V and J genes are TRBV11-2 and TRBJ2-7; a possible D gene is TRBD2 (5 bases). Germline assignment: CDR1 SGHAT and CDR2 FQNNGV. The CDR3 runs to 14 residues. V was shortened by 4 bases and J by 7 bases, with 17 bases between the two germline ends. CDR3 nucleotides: TGTGCCAGCAGCTCCCTGAGCTTCCGGGAAGAGCAGTACTTC. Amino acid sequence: CASSSLSFREEQYF.

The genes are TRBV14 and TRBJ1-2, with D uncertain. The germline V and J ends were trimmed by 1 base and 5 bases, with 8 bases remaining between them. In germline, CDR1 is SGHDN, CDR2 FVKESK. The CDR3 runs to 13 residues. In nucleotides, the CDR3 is TGTGCCAGCAGCCAAGTGGGGTGGTATGGCTACACCTTC. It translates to CASSQVGWYGYTF.

Here the CDR3 DNA reads TGTGCCAGCAGAAACAGTGAATATCAGCCCCAGCATTTT. Protein sequence: CASRNSEYQPQHF. This chain connects TRBV2 to TRBJ1-5, with D uncertain. CDR3 length: 13 residues. Germline V gene lookup returns CDR1 SNHLY and CDR2 FYNNEI. With 6 bases removed from V and 5 bases from J, the gap between germline ends came to 11 bases.

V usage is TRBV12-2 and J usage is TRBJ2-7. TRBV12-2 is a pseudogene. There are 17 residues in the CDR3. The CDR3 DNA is TGTGCAAGTCGCTCCCCGCCGACCGGATCCCTAACCTACGAGCAGTACTTC. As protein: CASRSPPTGSLTYEQYF.